Each of the 27 T cell receptor beta chains below was sequenced from the same sample in a study of blood T cell repertoires in COVID-19. Profiling relied on immunoSEQ multiplex PCR, and the TCRdb table lists in-frame clones only, not all of them. The table lists 180,000 or so clones, around 83% of them singletons, with approximately 8% in the top ten. Material for sequencing was peripheral blood. The receptors originated from a woman aged 60-70 years with acute or convalescent COVID-19.

The chain employs TRBV9 and TRBJ2-7; 9 bases line up with TRBD1. The CDR3 runs to 15 residues. The ends lost 4 bases at V and 3 bases at J; junction bases unmatched: 8. Germline V gene sequence: CDR1 SGDLS, CDR2 YYNGEE. The CDR3 sequence: CASSPGTGSLYEQYF. The CDR3 DNA reads as TGTGCCAGCAGCCCCGGGACAGGGAGTCTCTACGAGCAGTACTTC.

The table lists this clone with a few counts. The chain has TRBV7-3 and TRBJ2-2, with D possibly TRBD1 on 5 matching bases. The V end lost 5 bases, the J end lost 0 bases, and 10 bases lay between the germline ends. The CDR3 contains 15 residues. Germline V gene data show CDR1 as SGHTA and CDR2 as FQGTGA. CDR3 nucleotides: TGTGCCAGCAGCCGCCAGGGCCCGAACACCGGGGAGCTGTTTTTT. This encodes CASSRQGPNTGELFF.

The CDR3 loop reads CASSQEDRQVYGYTF. The DNA of the CDR3 is TGCGCCAGCAGCCAAGAAGACAGACAAGTCTATGGCTACACCTTC. This chain links TRBV4-1 with TRBJ1-2; a possible D gene is TRBD1 (5 bases). There are 15 residues in the CDR3. V lost 0 bases and J 4 bases, leaving 12 bases between the germline ends. Germline CDR1 and CDR2: MGHRA and YSYEKL.

This rearrangement joins TRBV11-3 to TRBJ2-3, with D possibly TRBD2 on 5 matching bases. CDR3 length: 14 amino acids. The germline V and J ends were trimmed by 5 bases and 4 bases, with 13 bases remaining between them. In germline, CDR1 is SGHNT, CDR2 YENEEA. In DNA, the CDR3 is TGTGCCAGCAGCATTACTAGTGTTGCAGATACGCAGTATTTT. Amino acids: CASSITSVADTQYF.

This clone was detected only once. V usage is TRBV28 and J usage is TRBJ1-1; D call uncertain. The CDR3 runs to 15 residues. V lost 7 bases and J lost 1, with 16 bases in between. Germline V gives CDR1 MDHEN, CDR2 SYDVKM. The CDR3 DNA follows: TGTGCCAGCACCACGGGAGCAGGAGCGAACACTGAAGCTTTCTTT. The encoded protein is CASTTGAGANTEAFF.

The rearrangement links TRBV19 to TRBJ2-1, with D tentatively TRBD2 (6 bases). CDR1 LNHDA and CDR2 SQIVND come from the germline V gene (reference sequence). The CDR3 spans 14 residues. V dropped 10 bases and J dropped 9 bases, with 22 bases sitting between them. CDR3 loop: CATHGRTINSEQFF. CDR3 DNA sequence: TGTGCCACCCATGGTAGGACTATCAACAGTGAGCAGTTCTTC.

V gene TRBV27 combines with J gene TRBJ1-5, with D tentatively TRBD1 (6 bases). Germline V gives CDR1 MNHEY, CDR2 SMNVEV (reference sequence). Trimming removed 0 bases from V and 4 bases from J, with 13 bases in between. This CDR3 is built from 16 residues. Written as DNA, the CDR3 is TGTGCCAGCAGTTTATCCTACTCTACAGGGAATCAGCCCCAGCATTTT. Its translation: CASSLSYSTGNQPQHF.

The genes are TRBV4-1 and TRBJ1-1; D is unresolved. V lost 0 bases to trimming and J lost 11 bases, with 13 bases between them. The CDR3 spans 13 residues. Germline V gene sequence: CDR1 MGHRA, CDR2 YSYEKL. The CDR3: CASSQENWSRAFF. The CDR3 nucleotides are TGCGCCAGCAGCCAAGAAAATTGGTCGCGTGCTTTCTTT.

The rearrangement links TRBV28 to TRBJ2-3; 8 bases line up with TRBD1. Trimming cost V 8 bases and J 6 bases; bases outside gene matches: 13. CDR3 size: 15 residues. Germline-derived CDR1 and CDR2 are MDHEN and SYDVKM. The CDR3 loop is CASVSPTGAVDTQYF. The DNA of the CDR3 is TGTGCCAGCGTTTCCCCGACAGGGGCGGTGGATACGCAGTATTTT.

This clone is a singleton in its sample. The chain combines TRBV19 with TRBJ1-2, with 9 bases that match TRBD1. The J segment lost 2 bases and the V segment lost 5 bases, leaving 6 bases of the junction unmatched. This CDR3 spans 15 amino acids. In germline, CDR1 is LNHDA, CDR2 SQIVND (reference sequence). The CDR3 coding sequence is TGTGCCAGTAGTGGAACCGGGACAGGGAACTATGGCTACACCTTC. Its translation is CASSGTGTGNYGYTF.

This chain joins TRBV6-5 and TRBJ1-4, with TRBD1 as a possible D gene (6 bases). Germline lookup yields CDR1 MNHEY and CDR2 SVGAGI. The CDR3 is made up of 13 amino acids. The V end lost 6 bases, the J end lost 4 bases, and 9 bases lay between the germline ends. In DNA form, the CDR3 reads TGTGCCAGCAGGGACAGCCGTAATGAAAAACTGTTTTTT. It yields the protein CASRDSRNEKLFF.

The chain has TRBV4-1 and TRBJ1-1, with 7 bases fitting TRBD1. The CDR3 runs to 16 residues. V lost 3 bases to trimming and J lost 3 bases; unmatched junction nucleotides: 10. Germline V gives CDR1 MGHRA, CDR2 YSYEKL. The CDR3 spells CASSQPTGAPYTEAFF. DNA of the CDR3: TGCGCCAGCAGCCAGCCCACAGGGGCACCGTACACTGAAGCTTTCTTT.

Comments on this clone: The same CDR3 is also encoded by other DNA sequences in this sample. The CDR3 nucleotides read TGTGCCAGCAGCCAAGATCGTGAGACCCAGTACTTC. This encodes CASSQDRETQYF. The rearrangement links TRBV3-1 (or the pseudogene TRBV3-2) to TRBJ2-5; no reliable D call. Germline assignment: CDR1 LGHDT and CDR2 YNNKEL (reference sequence). There are 12 residues in the CDR3. Trimming removed 0 bases from V and 5 bases from J, with 4 bases in between.

This chain connects TRBV6-5 to TRBJ1-1, with 11 bases that match TRBD1. From germline, CDR1 is MNHEY and CDR2 SVGAGI. CDR3 length: 13 amino acids. V shed 7 bases, J shed 5 bases, and the junction held 3 bases outside the gene matches. CDR3 coding DNA: TGTGCCAGCATGGGGACAGGGGGAACTGAAGCTTTCTTT. It translates to CASMGTGGTEAFF.

The chain is built from TRBV29-1 and TRBJ1-1; 7 bases are a match to TRBD1. The CDR3 contains 13 residues. V lost 3 bases and J lost 5; bases outside the gene matches: 6. Germline V gene sequence: CDR1 SQVTM, CDR2 ANQGSEA. The CDR3 nucleotides read TGCAGCGTTGACAGGGGGAAGGGGACTGAAGCTTTCTTT. It is translated as CSVDRGKGTEAFF.

This sequence joins TRBV18 and TRBJ2-1, with D possibly TRBD1 on 6 matching bases. The germline gives CDR1 KGHSH, CDR2 LQKENI. The CDR3 length is 14 residues. Deletions cut 6 bases from V and 9 bases from J, with 18 bases between. The CDR3 sequence: CASSPGTPRGEQFF. The CDR3 nucleotides are TGTGCCAGCTCGCCCGGGACCCCCAGGGGTGAGCAGTTCTTC.

This rearrangement joins TRBV2 to TRBJ1-4; D is perhaps TRBD1 (5 bases). Between the trimmed V and J ends, which lost 6 bases and 4 bases, there was a span of 12 bases. CDR1 is SNHLY and CDR2 is FYNNEI in the germline V gene. There are 14 residues in the CDR3. The CDR3 reads CASRVTVINEKLFF. The CDR3 nucleotides are TGTGCCAGCAGGGTGACAGTAATTAATGAAAAACTGTTTTTT.

This clone was seen a handful of times. This chain joins TRBV29-1 and TRBJ1-2, with TRBD1 identical over 9 bases. V lost 7 bases and J lost 8; bases outside the gene matches: 11. Germline lookup yields CDR1 SQVTM and CDR2 ANQGSEA. CDR3 length: 13 amino acids. The CDR3 nucleotides read TGCAGCGCCCTGACAGGGGGAAATGTGGGCTACACCTTC. It yields the protein CSALTGGNVGYTF.

This sequence joins TRBV19 and TRBJ1-5; D is ambiguous. The germline CDR1 and CDR2 sequences are LNHDA and SQIVND (reference sequence). This CDR3 contains 15 residues. V was pared by 8 bases and J by 1 base, with 15 bases between. As DNA, the CDR3 is TGTGCCAGTTCAATGCAGCCGGGGAGCAATCAGCCCCAGCATTTT. This encodes CASSMQPGSNQPQHF.

This clone was seen more than once but under ten times. The chain recombines TRBV6-6 with TRBJ1-6; no reliable D call. This CDR3 has 14 amino acids. CDR1 is MNHNY and CDR2 is SVGAGI in the germline V gene (reference sequence). Trimming removed 0 bases from V and 9 bases from J, with 9 bases in between. DNA of the CDR3: TGTGCCAGCAGTTACTCAGGTTCTAGTTCACCCCTCCACTTT. It encodes CASSYSGSSSPLHF.

The chain combines TRBV18 with TRBJ1-2, with 7 bases matching TRBD1. J was trimmed by 8 bases and V by 1 base; bases with no gene match: 7. Per germline, CDR1 KGHSH and CDR2 LQKENI. The CDR3 has 14 residues. The CDR3 nucleotides read TGTGCCAGCTCACCACAATCGACAGGGCAAGGCTACACCTTC. Residues: CASSPQSTGQGYTF.

V is TRBV10-3 and J is TRBJ1-2; D uncertain. Trimming stripped 6 bases from V and 7 bases from J, with 15 bases between. Germline-derived CDR1 and CDR2 are ENHRY and SYGVKD. The CDR3 runs to 13 residues. CDR3 sequence (DNA): TGTGCCATCAGGTGGGAGGGTCTAGGTGGCTACACCTTC. Its protein product is CAIRWEGLGGYTF.

This clone was observed a single time. The germline gene is not matched at one end of the junction; a read error may be the cause. The chain recombines TRBV28 with TRBJ1-2, with 7 bases matching TRBD1. Germline assignment: CDR1 MDHEN and CDR2 SYDVKM. This CDR3 region has 11 residues. This chain's CDR3 is CASSLRDRNSF. The CDR3 DNA sequence: TGTGCCAGCAGTTTACGGGACAGAAACTCCTTC.

CDR3 amino acids: CASSLRQPNTEAFF. The DNA for the CDR3 is TGTGCCAGCAGTTTGAGACAGCCGAACACTGAAGCTTTCTTT. The chain is built from TRBV28 and TRBJ1-1, with D possibly being TRBD1 (5 bases). V dropped 3 bases and J dropped 1 base, with 9 bases sitting between them. This CDR3 is 14 amino acids long. CDR1 is MDHEN, CDR2 SYDVKM, per germline.

There are many counts of this clone. The gene calls are TRBV6-5 and TRBJ2-1, with 7 bases lining up with TRBD2. The CDR3 covers 13 residues. CDR1 and CDR2 from the germline V gene are MNHEY and SVGAGI. Trimming at V came to 4 bases and at J to 7 bases, leaving 4 bases not matched to a gene. CDR3 DNA sequence: TGTGCCAGCAGTTCGGGACTATCTAATGAGCAGTTCTTC. Protein product: CASSSGLSNEQFF.

This clone was counted a single time. V usage is TRBV21-1 and J usage is TRBJ2-1; the table's D call, TRBD1, has no DNA check behind it. TRBV21-1 corresponds to a pseudogene. The CDR3 has 8 amino acids. CDR3 sequence (DNA): TGTGCCAGCAGGTCACAGTTCTTC. This encodes CASRSQFF.

J is TRBJ2-3 and V is TRBV7-9; TRBD1 agrees at 7 bases. The CDR3 consists of 16 residues. After removal of 3 bases from V and 4 bases from J, the junction contained 10 bases not matched to a gene. Germline CDR1 and CDR2: SEHNR and FQNEAQ (reference sequence). CDR3 nucleotides: TGTGCCAGCAGCTTTGGGACAGTTGGGAGCGCAGATACGCAGTATTTT. Translating it yields CASSFGTVGSADTQYF.